This TCR beta chain is drawn from a study of shared clonotypes between healthy human individuals. Generated by immunoSEQ multiplex PCR, the TCRdb table keeps only in-frame clones and is missing some. The table has roughly 2.5 million clones, 85% to 95% seen once. J lost 6 bases, V lost 4 bases, and 12 bases had no gene match. The CDR3 covers 18 residues. Germline CDR1 is SGHVS and CDR2 is FQNEAQ. The sample comprised naive CD4+ T cells sorted from blood. The subset: CD45RA+ positively selected. This clonotype was obtained from a man aged 18-30 years in good health. The V gene is TRBV7-8, the J gene TRBJ2-2; 12 positions match TRBD2. DNA for the CDR3: TGTGCCAGCAGCTCCACTCTAGCGGGAGGGCCTTCGGCCGGGGAGCTGTTTTTT. This encodes CASSSTLAGGPSAGELFF.